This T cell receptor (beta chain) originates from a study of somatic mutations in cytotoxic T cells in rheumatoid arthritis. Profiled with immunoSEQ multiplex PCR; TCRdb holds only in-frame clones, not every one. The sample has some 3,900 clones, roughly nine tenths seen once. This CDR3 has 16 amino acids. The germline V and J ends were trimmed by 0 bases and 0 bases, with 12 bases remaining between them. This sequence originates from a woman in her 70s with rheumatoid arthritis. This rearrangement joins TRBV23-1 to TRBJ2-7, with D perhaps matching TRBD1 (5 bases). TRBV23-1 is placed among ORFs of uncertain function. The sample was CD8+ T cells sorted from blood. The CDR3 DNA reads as TGCGCCAGCAGTCAATCCCCACAGGATTCCTCCTACGAGCAGTACTTC. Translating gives CASSQSPQDSSYEQYF.